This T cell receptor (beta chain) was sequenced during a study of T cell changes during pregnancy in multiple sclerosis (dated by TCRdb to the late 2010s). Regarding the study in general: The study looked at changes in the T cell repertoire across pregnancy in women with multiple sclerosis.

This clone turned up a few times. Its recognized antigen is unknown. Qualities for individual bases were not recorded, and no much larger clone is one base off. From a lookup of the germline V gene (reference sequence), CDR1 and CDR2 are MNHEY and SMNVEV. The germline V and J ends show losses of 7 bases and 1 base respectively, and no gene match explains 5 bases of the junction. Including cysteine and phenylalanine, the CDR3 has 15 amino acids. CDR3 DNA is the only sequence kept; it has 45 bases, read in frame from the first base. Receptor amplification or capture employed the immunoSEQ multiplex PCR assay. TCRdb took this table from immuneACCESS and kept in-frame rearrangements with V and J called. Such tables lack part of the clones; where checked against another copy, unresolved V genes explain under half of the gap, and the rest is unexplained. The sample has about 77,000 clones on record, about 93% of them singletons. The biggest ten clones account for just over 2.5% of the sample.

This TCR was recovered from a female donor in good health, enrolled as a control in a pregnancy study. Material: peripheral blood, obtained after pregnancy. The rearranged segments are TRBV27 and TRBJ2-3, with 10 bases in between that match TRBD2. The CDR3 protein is CASTRGTSGTDTQYF. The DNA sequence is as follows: TGTGCCAGCACCCGCGGGACTAGCGGCACAGATACGCAGTATTTT.